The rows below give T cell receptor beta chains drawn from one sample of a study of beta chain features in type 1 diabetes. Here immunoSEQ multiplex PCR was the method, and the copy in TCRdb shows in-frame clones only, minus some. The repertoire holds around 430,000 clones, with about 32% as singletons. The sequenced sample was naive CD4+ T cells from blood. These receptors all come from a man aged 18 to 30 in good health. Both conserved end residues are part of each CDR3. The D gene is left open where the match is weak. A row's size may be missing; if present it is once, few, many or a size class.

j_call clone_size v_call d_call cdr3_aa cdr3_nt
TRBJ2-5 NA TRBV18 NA CASSHDQGPPGTQYF TGTGCCAGCTCACATGACCAGGGGCCTCCCGGGACCCAGTACTTC
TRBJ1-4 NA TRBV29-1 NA CSVLGLNEKLFF TGCAGCGTCCTGGGGCTTAATGAAAAACTGTTTTTT
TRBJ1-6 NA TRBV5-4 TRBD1 CASSLGQGDSPLHF TGTGCCAGCAGCCTAGGACAGGGCGATTCACCCCTCCACTTT
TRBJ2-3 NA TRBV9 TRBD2 CASALAGVTDTQYF TGTGCCAGCGCGTTAGCGGGAGTGACAGATACGCAGTATTTT
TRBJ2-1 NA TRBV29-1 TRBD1 CSEGQGYEQFF TGCAGCGAGGGACAGGGGTATGAGCAGTTCTTC
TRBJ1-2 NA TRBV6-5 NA CASTLSTDYGYTF TGTGCCAGCACCCTGTCGACAGATTATGGCTACACCTTC
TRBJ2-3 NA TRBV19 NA CASSPQGPDTQYF TGTGCCAGTAGTCCCCAAGGTCCAGATACGCAGTATTTT
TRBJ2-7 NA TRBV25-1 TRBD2 CASSEREVFYEQYF TGTGCCAGCAGTGAACGGGAGGTCTTCTACGAGCAGTACTTC
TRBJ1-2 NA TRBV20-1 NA CSASEASGYTF TGCAGTGCTAGTGAGGCGAGTGGCTACACCTTC
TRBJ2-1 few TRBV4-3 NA CASSQAGAGVNEQFF TGCGCCAGCAGCCAAGCGGGGGCAGGGGTCAATGAGCAGTTCTTC
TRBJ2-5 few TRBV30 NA CAWSGQVGKTQYF TGTGCCTGGAGTGGTCAGGTGGGGAAGACCCAGTACTTC
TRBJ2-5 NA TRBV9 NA CASSVGGQETQYF TGTGCCAGCAGCGTAGGAGGACAAGAGACCCAGTACTTC
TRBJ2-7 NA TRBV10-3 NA CAISEVGFGLHF TGTGCCATCAGTGAGGTCGGGTTTGGTTTGCACTTC
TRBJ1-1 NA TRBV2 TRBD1 CASSAQGKNTEAFF TGTGCCAGCAGTGCACAGGGGAAGAACACTGAAGCTTTCTTT
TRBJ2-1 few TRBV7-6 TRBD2 CASSLGTSGRAYNEQFF TGTGCCAGCAGCTTAGGCACTAGCGGGAGGGCCTACAATGAGCAGTTCTTC
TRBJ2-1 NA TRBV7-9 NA CASSFKRGATENEQFF TGTGCCAGCAGCTTTAAGAGGGGTGCTACGGAGAATGAGCAGTTCTTC
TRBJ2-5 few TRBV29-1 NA CSAQGGGETQYF TGCAGCGCCCAAGGAGGGGGTGAGACCCAGTACTTC
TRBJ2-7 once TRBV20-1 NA CSAGTTYEQYF TGCAGTGCTGGGACAACCTACGAGCAGTACTTC
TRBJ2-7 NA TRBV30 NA CAWSQGFYEQYF TGTGCCTGGAGTCAGGGTTTCTACGAGCAGTACTTC
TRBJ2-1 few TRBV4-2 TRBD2 CASSHGTSAYNEQFF TGTGCCAGCAGCCACGGGACTAGTGCCTACAATGAGCAGTTCTTC
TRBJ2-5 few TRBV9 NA CASSAGEQETQYF TGTGCCAGCAGCGCAGGGGAGCAAGAGACCCAGTACTTC
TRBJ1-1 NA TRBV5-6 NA CASSISKTENTEAFF TGTGCCAGCAGCATCTCGAAAACAGAGAACACTGAAGCTTTCTTT
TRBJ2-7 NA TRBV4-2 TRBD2 CASSQQGSSGGSSYEQYF TGTGCCAGCAGCCAACAGGGTTCTTCGGGCGGGAGTTCCTACGAGCAGTACTTC
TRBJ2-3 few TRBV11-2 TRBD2 CASISGRESTDTQYF TGTGCCAGCATCAGCGGGAGGGAAAGCACAGATACGCAGTATTTT
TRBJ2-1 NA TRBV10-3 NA CAISWALQNEQFF TGTGCCATCAGTTGGGCACTCCAGAATGAGCAGTTCTTC
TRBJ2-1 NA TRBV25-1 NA CASSDPGGGPYNEQFF TGTGCCAGCAGTGACCCAGGGGGAGGGCCCTACAATGAGCAGTTCTTC
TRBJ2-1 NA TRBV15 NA CATSRDQKGRGSEQFF TGTGCCACCAGCAGAGATCAAAAGGGCCGGGGGAGTGAGCAGTTCTTC
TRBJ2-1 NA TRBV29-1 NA CSARVDEQFF TGCAGCGCTAGGGTGGATGAGCAGTTCTTC
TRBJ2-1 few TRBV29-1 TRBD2 CSAAGTSGDNEQFF TGCAGCGCCGCCGGGACTAGCGGAGACAATGAGCAGTTCTTC
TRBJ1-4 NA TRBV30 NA CASGIFEKLFF TGTGCCTCGGGCATTTTTGAAAAACTGTTTTTT
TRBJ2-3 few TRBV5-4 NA CASSFGQGTDTQYF TGTGCCAGCAGCTTCGGGCAGGGCACAGATACGCAGTATTTT
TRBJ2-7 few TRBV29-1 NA CSVGGTGSSYEQYF TGCAGCGTGGGCGGGACTGGGAGCTCCTACGAGCAGTACTTC
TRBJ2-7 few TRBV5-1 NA CASSLREDSYEQYF TGCGCCAGCAGCTTGAGGGAGGACTCCTACGAGCAGTACTTC
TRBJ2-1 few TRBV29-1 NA CSVDRWEHEQFF TGCAGCGTTGATAGGTGGGAACATGAGCAGTTCTTC
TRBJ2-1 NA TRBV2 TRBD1 CASSAQDRAYNEQFF TGTGCCAGCAGCGCCCAGGACAGGGCCTACAATGAGCAGTTCTTC
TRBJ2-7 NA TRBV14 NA CASSQVATANEQYF TGTGCCAGCAGCCAAGTCGCTACGGCTAACGAGCAGTACTTC
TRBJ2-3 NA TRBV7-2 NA CASSLDGQSTDTQYF TGTGCCAGCAGCTTAGACGGCCAAAGCACAGATACGCAGTATTTT
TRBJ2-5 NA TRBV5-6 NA CASSLAARPETQYF TGTGCCAGCAGCTTGGCCGCGCGCCCAGAGACCCAGTACTTC
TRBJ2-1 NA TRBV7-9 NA CASSNSAPSYNEQFF TGTGCCAGCAGCAATAGCGCGCCCTCCTACAATGAGCAGTTCTTC
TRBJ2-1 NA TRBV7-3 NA CASSPLPSAYNEQFF TGTGCCAGCAGCCCCCTACCTAGTGCCTACAATGAGCAGTTCTTC
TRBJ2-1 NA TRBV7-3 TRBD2 CASSPSLAGAGNEQFF TGTGCCAGCAGCCCGTCGCTAGCGGGAGCAGGTAATGAGCAGTTCTTC
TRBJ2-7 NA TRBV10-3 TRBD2 CAIAGTSGHEQYF TGTGCCATCGCCGGGACTAGCGGCCACGAGCAGTACTTC
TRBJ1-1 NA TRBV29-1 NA CSVDIGQKVMNTEAFF TGCAGCGTTGATATTGGACAGAAAGTCATGAACACTGAAGCTTTCTTT
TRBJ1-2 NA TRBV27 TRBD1 CASGRQGPNYGYTF TGTGCCAGCGGGAGACAGGGGCCTAACTATGGCTACACCTTC
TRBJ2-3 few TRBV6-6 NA CASSLTHQGTDTQYF TGTGCCAGCAGCCTAACCCATCAGGGTACAGATACGCAGTATTTT
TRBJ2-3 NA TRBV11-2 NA CASSPGADTQYF TGTGCCAGCAGCCCTGGAGCAGATACGCAGTATTTT
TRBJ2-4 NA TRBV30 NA CAWSGPGRFKNIQYF TGTGCCTGGAGTGGTCCCGGGAGATTCAAAAACATTCAGTACTTC
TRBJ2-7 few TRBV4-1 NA CASSQGPRRTTPYEQYF TGCGCCAGCAGCCAAGGTCCCCGACGGACTACGCCCTACGAGCAGTACTTC
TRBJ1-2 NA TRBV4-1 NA CASSQVWLNYGYTF TGCGCCAGCAGCCAAGTTTGGCTGAACTATGGCTACACCTTC
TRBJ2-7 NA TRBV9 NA CASNRDGNEQYF TGTGCCAGCAACAGGGATGGGAACGAGCAGTACTTC
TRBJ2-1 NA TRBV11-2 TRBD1 CASSLGQGTSYNEQFF TGTGCCAGCAGCTTAGGACAGGGTACTTCCTACAATGAGCAGTTCTTC
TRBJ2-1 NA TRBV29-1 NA CSVGPTQSGIHNEQFF TGCAGCGTTGGACCAACCCAATCAGGTATCCACAATGAGCAGTTCTTC
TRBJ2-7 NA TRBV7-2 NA CASSLRDAGYEQYF TGTGCCAGCAGCTTAAGGGACGCAGGATACGAGCAGTACTTC
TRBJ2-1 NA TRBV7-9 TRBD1 CASSFRDRGYNEQFF TGTGCCAGCAGCTTTCGGGACAGGGGGTACAATGAGCAGTTCTTC
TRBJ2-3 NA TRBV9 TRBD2 CASSTGLAGHTDTQYF TGTGCCAGCAGCACAGGACTAGCGGGTCACACAGATACGCAGTATTTT